This T cell receptor beta chain appears in the sequencing data of a study of blood T cell repertoires in COVID-19. Study-level information: From the United States, Italy and Spain came samples of acute and convalescent COVID-19. PBMCs, B-cell-depleted T cells, or T cells provided the cDNA or gDNA that made up the material.

Followed longitudinally, the Seattle patients had been enrolled during active infection. Per the original methods: Nucleated cell counts were estimated from reference gene primer amplification. Some clones are missing from TCRdb's copy, which holds only in-frame ones; the method was immunoSEQ multiplex PCR. From that table come the V and J calls and clone size; the DNA was used to work out D and trimming. Of hundreds of thousands of clones listed, around 88% are singletons. This clone has just one count. The germline V gene encodes CDR1 ENHRY and CDR2 SYGVKD. V was cut by 7 bases and J by 5 bases, with 8 bases left in between. This CDR3 is built from 12 residues.

Sequencing used peripheral blood. V usage is TRBV10-3 and J usage is TRBJ2-2; maybe TRBD1 (5 bases). This receptor was identified in a woman aged 65 to 85 with COVID-19, enrolled during active disease. The CDR3 bases are TGTGCCATCACCAAGGGGACCGGGGAGCTGTTTTTT. This sequence encodes CAITKGTGELFF.